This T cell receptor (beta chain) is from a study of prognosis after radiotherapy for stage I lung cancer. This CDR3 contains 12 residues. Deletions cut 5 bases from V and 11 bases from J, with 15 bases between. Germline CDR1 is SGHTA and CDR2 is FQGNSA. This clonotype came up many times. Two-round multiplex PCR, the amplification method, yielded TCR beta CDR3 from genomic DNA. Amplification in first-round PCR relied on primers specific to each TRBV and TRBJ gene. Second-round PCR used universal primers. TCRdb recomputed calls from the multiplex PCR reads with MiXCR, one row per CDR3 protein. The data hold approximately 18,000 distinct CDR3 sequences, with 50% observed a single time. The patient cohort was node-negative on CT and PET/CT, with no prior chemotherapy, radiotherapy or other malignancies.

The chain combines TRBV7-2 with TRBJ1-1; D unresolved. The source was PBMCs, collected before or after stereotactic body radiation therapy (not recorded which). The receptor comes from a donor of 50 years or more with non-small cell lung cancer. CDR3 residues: CASSPTGIWAFF. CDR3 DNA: TGTGCCAGCAGCCCGACGGGGATTTGGGCTTTCTTT.